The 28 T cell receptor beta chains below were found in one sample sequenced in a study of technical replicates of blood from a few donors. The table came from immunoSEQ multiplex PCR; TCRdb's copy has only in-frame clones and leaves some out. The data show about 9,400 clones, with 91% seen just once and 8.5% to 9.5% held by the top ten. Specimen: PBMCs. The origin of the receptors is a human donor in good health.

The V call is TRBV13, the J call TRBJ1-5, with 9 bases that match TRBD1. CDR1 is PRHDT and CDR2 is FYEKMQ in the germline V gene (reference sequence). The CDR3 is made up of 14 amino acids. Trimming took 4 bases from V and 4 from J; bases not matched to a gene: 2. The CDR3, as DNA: TGTGCCAGCAGCTCCGGGACAGGGAATCAGCCCCAGCATTTT. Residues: CASSSGTGNQPQHF.

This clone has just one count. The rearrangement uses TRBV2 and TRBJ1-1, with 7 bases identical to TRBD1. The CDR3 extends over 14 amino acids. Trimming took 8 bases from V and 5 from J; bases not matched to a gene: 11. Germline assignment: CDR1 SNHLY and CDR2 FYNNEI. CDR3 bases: TGTGCCAGCCTGTCGCCAGGGGGAATAACTGAAGCTTTCTTT. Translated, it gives CASLSPGGITEAFF.

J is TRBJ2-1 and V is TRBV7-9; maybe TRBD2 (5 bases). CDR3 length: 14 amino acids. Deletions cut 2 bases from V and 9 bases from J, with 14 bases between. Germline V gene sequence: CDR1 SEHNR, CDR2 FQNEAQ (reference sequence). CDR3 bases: TGTGCCAGCAGCTTAATGGACCTAGCTTCTGAGCAGTTCTTC. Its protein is CASSLMDLASEQFF.

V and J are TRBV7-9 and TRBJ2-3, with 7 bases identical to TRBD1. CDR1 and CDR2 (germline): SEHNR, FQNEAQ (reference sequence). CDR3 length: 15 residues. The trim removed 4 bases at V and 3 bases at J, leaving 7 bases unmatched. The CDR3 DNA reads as TGTGCCAGCAGCTCGGGGACAGAGGGTACAGATACGCAGTATTTT. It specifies CASSSGTEGTDTQYF.

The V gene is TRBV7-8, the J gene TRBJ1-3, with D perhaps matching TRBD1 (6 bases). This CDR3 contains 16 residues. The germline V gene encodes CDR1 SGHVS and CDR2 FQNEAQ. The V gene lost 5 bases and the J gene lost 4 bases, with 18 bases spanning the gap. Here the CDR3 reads CASSHPLAGDGNTIYF. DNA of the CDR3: TGTGCCAGCAGCCATCCATTAGCAGGGGACGGAAACACCATATATTTT.

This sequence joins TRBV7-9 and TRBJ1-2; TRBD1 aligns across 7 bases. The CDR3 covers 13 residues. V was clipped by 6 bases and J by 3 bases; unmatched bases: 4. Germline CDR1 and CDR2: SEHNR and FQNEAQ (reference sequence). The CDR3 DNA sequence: TGTGCCAGCAGGACCACAGGGGACTATGGCTACACCTTC. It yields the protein CASRTTGDYGYTF.

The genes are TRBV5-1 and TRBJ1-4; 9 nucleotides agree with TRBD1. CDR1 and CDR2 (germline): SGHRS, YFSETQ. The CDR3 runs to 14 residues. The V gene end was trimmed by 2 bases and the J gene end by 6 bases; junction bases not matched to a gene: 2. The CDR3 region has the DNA TGCGCCAGCAGCTTACAGGGGGCCTATGAAAAACTGTTTTTT. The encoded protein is CASSLQGAYEKLFF.

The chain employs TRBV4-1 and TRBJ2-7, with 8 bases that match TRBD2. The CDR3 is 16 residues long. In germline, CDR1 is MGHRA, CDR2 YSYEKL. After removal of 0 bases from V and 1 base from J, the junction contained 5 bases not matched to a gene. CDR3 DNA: TGCGCCAGCAGCCAAGATTCTAGCGGGCGATCCTACGAGCAGTACTTC. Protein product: CASSQDSSGRSYEQYF.

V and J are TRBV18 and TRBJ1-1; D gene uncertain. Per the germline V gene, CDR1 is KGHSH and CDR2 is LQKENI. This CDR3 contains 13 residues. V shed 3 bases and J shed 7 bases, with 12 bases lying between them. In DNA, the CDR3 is TGTGCCAGCTCACCTTCACAGATACTTGAAGCTTTCTTT. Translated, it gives CASSPSQILEAFF.

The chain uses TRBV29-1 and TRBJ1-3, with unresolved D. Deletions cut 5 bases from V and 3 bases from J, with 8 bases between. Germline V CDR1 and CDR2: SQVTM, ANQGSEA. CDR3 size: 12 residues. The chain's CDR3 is CSVRGGGNTIYF. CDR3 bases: TGCAGCGTTCGGGGTGGTGGAAACACCATATATTTT.

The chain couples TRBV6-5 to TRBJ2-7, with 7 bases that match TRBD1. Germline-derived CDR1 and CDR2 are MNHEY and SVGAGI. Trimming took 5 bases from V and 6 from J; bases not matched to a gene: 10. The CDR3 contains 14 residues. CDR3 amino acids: CASSKPGQPSEQYF. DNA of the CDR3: TGTGCCAGCAGTAAACCGGGACAGCCATCCGAGCAGTACTTC.

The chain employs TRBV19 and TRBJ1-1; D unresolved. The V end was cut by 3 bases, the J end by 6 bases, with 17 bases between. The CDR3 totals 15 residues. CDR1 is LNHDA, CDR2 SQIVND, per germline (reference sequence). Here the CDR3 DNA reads TGTGCCAGTAGTATTCTATCGGCAGGTCTCGCTGAAGCTTTCTTT. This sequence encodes CASSILSAGLAEAFF.

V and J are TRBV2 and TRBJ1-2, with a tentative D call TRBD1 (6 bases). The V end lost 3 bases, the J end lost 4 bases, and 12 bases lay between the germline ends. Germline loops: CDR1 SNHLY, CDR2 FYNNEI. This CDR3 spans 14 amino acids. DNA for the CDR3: TGTGCCAGCAGTGAGAGGACAGCTGTCTATGGCTACACCTTC. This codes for CASSERTAVYGYTF.

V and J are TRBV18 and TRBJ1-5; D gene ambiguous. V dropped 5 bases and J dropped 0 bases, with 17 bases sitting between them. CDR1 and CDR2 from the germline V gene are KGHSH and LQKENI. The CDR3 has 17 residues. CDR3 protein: CASSASGESYSNQPQHF. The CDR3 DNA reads TGTGCCAGCTCAGCTTCCGGGGAGTCCTATAGCAATCAGCCCCAGCATTTT.

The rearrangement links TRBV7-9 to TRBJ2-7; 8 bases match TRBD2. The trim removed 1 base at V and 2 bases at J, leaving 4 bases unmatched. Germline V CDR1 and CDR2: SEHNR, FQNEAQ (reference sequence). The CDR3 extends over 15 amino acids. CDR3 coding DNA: TGTGCCAGCAGCTTAGTCACGGGAGGGACCTACGAGCAGTACTTC. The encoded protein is CASSLVTGGTYEQYF.

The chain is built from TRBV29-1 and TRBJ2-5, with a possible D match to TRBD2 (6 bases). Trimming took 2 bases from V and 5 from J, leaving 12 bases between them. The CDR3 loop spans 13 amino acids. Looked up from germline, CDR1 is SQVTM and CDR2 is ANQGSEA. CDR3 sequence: CSVEFPGVETQYF. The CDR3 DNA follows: TGCAGCGTTGAATTTCCGGGAGTGGAGACCCAGTACTTC.

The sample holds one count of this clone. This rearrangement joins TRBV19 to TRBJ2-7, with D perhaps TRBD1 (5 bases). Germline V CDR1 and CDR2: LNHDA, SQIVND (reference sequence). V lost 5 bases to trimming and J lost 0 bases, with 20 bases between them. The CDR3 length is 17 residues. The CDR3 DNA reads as TGTGCCAGTAGTGGGGCGAGACAGAGTTTGAGCTCCTACGAGCAGTACTTC. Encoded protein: CASSGARQSLSSYEQYF.

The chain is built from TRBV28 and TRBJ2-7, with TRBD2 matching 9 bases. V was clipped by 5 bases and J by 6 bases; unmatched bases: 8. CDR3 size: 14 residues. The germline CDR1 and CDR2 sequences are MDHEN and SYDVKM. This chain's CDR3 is CASSRSGTSPEQYF. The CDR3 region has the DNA TGTGCCAGCAGTAGATCCGGGACTAGCCCCGAGCAGTACTTC.

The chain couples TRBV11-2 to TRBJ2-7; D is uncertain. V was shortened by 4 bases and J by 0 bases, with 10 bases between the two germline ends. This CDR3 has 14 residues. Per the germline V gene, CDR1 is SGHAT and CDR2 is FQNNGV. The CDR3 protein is CASSSLRFSYEQYF. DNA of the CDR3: TGTGCCAGCAGCTCCCTCAGATTCTCCTACGAGCAGTACTTC.

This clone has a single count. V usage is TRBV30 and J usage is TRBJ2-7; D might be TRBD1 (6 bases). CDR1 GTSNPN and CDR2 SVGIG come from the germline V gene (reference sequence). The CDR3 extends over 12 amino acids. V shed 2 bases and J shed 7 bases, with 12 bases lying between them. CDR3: CAWSQGSGEQYF. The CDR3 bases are TGTGCCTGGAGTCAGGGGTCGGGGGAGCAGTACTTC.

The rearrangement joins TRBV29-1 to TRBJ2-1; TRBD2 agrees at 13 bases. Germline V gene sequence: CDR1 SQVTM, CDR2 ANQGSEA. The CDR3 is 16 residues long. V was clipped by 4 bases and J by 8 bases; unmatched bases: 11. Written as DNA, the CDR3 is TGCAGCGTTGTATGGGGGACTAGCGGGATTTTCGATGAGCAGTTCTTC. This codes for CSVVWGTSGIFDEQFF.

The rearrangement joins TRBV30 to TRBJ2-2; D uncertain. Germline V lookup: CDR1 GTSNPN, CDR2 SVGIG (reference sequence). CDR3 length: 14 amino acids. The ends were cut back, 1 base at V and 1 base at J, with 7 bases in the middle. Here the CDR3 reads CAWSGRWNTGELFF. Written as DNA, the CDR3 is TGTGCCTGGAGTGGGCGGTGGAACACCGGGGAGCTGTTTTTT.

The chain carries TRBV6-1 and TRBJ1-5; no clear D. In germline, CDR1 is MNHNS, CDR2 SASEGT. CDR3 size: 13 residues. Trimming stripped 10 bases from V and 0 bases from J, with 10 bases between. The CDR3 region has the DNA TGTGCCACCCTAGAATATAGCAATCAGCCCCAGCATTTT. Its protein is CATLEYSNQPQHF.

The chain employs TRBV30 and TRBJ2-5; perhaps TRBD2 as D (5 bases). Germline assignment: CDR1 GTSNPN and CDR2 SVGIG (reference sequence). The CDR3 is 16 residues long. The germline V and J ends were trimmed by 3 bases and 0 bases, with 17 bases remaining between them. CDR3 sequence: CAWSSLSDLYQETQYF. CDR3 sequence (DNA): TGTGCCTGGAGCTCCCTGTCGGACTTGTACCAAGAGACCCAGTACTTC.

The CDR3 DNA reads TGTGCCAGTAACCGGCGCCAGGGCAGGCAGCCCCAGCATTTT. This translates into CASNRRQGRQPQHF. The chain is built from TRBV19 and TRBJ1-5; a weak D match, TRBD1 (5 bases). Between the trimmed V and J ends, which lost 7 bases and 7 bases, there was a span of 17 bases. The CDR3 loop spans 14 amino acids. Germline V gene sequence: CDR1 LNHDA, CDR2 SQIVND (reference sequence).

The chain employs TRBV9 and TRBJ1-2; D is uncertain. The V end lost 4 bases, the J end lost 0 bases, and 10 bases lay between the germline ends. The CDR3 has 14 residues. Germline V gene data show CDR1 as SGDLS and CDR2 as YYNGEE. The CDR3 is CASSPARANYGYTF. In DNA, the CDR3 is TGTGCCAGCAGCCCAGCGCGGGCTAACTATGGCTACACCTTC.

CDR3: CASSFDSYTGELFF. The CDR3 nucleotides read TGCGCCAGCAGCTTTGACTCGTACACCGGGGAGCTGTTTTTT. The V call is TRBV5-1, the J call TRBJ2-2; D remains unclear. The CDR3 is made up of 14 amino acids. Looked up from germline, CDR1 is SGHRS and CDR2 is YFSETQ. The germline V and J ends were trimmed by 2 bases and 3 bases, with 8 bases remaining between them. Full variable domain (outside the CDR3, taken from reference TRBV5-1 and TRBJ2-2): KAGVTQTPRYLIKTRGQQVTLSCSPISGHRSVSWYQQTPGQGLQFLFEYFSETQRNKGNFPGRFSGRQFSNSRSEMNVSTLELGDSALYLCASSFDSYTGELFFGEGSRLTVL.

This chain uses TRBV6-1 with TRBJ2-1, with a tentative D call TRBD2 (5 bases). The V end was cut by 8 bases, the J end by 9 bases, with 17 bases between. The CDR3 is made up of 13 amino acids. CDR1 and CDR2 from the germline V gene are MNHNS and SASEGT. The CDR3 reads CASSYILAAEQFF. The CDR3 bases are TGTGCCAGCTCCTACATCCTAGCAGCTGAGCAGTTCTTC.